Sequencing of this T cell receptor beta chain was carried out in a study of cytomegalovirus exposure and HLA in healthy donors. Study-level results: An observed cluster of highly shared sequence variants was recorded as a likely sequencing artifact.

The sample holds a few counts of this clone. What it binds is not known. Germline-derived CDR1 and CDR2 are SGHRS and YFSETQ. Trimming shortened V by 1 base and J by 5 bases, and 12 bases separated the two germline ends. The CDR3 has 14 amino acids. The PCR was carried out with 60 Vbeta primers and 13 Jbeta primers. Some clones are missing from TCRdb's copy, which holds only in-frame ones; the method was immunoSEQ multiplex PCR. The sample shows some 140,000 clones, around 77% of them seen only once. This cohort consisted of healthy bone marrow donors. These donors counted as nominally healthy when sampled, but unrecorded immune exposures were likely.

Sequenced input: PBMCs. This sequence originates from a woman aged 55-69 years in good health and CMV-seronegative. This rearrangement joins TRBV5-1 to TRBJ2-5; the D gene is possibly TRBD2 (6 bases). In DNA form, the CDR3 reads TGCGCCAGCAGCTTGTCCGGGGGATCTGAGACCCAGTACTTC. As protein: CASSLSGGSETQYF.